What follows are 9 T cell receptor beta chains derived from one specimen sequenced in a study of regulatory T cells in long-lasting Graves disease. For TCR beta, libraries came from iRepertoire HTBI primers and Arm-PCR of CDR3 regions. TCRdb re-called the multiplex PCR reads with MiXCR, one entry per CDR3 protein. The sample yields around 300,000 distinct CDR3 sequences, 20% to 25% seen once. As for time point: persistent/refractory GD, antithyroid drugs over 5 years with positive TRAb. After RNA was extracted from PBMCs, the TCR library was made from it. The material sequenced was peripheral blood mononuclear cells (PBMCs), taken when the disease was refractory, from a patient treated with antithyroid drugs. The origin of the receptors is a female donor with Graves disease.

This chain joins TRBV7-3 and TRBJ1-3; possible D gene TRBD1, 5 bases. The V and J ends lost 11 bases and 0 bases respectively, with 17 bases between them. Germline V gene data show CDR1 as SGHTA and CDR2 as FQGTGA. CDR3 length equals 15 residues. CDR3: CAGLRDLCSGNTIYF. CDR3 sequence (DNA): TGTGCCGGCCTCCGGGACCTCTGCTCTGGAAACACCATATATTTT.

The chain carries TRBV7-9 and TRBJ1-4; weak D call: TRBD1 (6 bases). Germline-derived CDR1 and CDR2 are SEHNR and FQNEAQ (reference sequence). Trimming left V 6 bases short and J 6 bases short, with 23 bases between. This CDR3 contains 17 residues. The CDR3 protein is CASSGPVWGGRHEKLFF. The CDR3 DNA reads TGTGCCAGCAGTGGACCCGTCTGGGGGGGGCGTCATGAAAAACTGTTTTTT.

J is TRBJ2-2 and V is TRBV6-1; D is possibly TRBD1 (6 bases). Germline assignment: CDR1 MNHNS and CDR2 SASEGT. The CDR3 sequence is 14 residues long. V was trimmed by 6 bases and J by 1 base, leaving 9 bases between them. The CDR3 loop reads CASSRQVNTGELFF. CDR3 in DNA: TGTGCCAGCAGCAGACAGGTGAACACCGGGGAGCTGTTTTTT.

This rearrangement joins TRBV7-8 to TRBJ1-5; weak D call: TRBD1 (5 bases). Germline-derived CDR1 and CDR2 are SGHVS and FQNEAQ. This CDR3 is built from 16 residues. The V end lost 1 base, the J end lost 4 bases, and 14 bases lay between the germline ends. CDR3 protein: CASSLGDHGINQPQHF. CDR3 DNA: TGTGCCAGCAGCTTAGGGGACCACGGGATTAATCAGCCCCAGCATTTT.

The chain links TRBV30 to TRBJ2-7, with TRBD1 matching over 9 bases. The CDR3 has 13 residues. Germline V lookup: CDR1 GTSNPN, CDR2 SVGIG (reference sequence). Unmatched junction bases numbered 5, after V lost 4 bases and J lost 4 bases. In DNA, the CDR3 is TGTGCCTGGACCTCGGGGACAGGGTACGAGCAGTACTTC. This sequence encodes CAWTSGTGYEQYF.

This clonotype was recorded at least ten times. The chain recombines TRBV20-1 with TRBJ2-7, with D possibly TRBD2 on 6 matching bases. This CDR3 spans 11 amino acids. The germline V gene encodes CDR1 DFQATT and CDR2 SNEGSKA (reference sequence). With 6 bases removed from V and 6 bases from J, the gap between germline ends came to 12 bases. CDR3: CSARLGGEQYF. The DNA of the CDR3 is TGCAGTGCGAGACTGGGGGGCGAGCAGTACTTC.

Many counts were recorded for this clonotype. This chain uses TRBV2 with TRBJ2-7, with D maybe TRBD2 (6 bases). Germline CDR1 reads SNHLY; CDR2 reads FYNNEI. CDR3 length: 13 residues. V gave up 5 bases and J gave up 2 bases, with 10 bases separating them. The CDR3 region is CASSPGETYEQYF. For the CDR3, the DNA is TGTGCCAGCAGTCCGGGAGAAACCTACGAGCAGTACTTC.

This clonotype has a handful of counts. The V gene is TRBV6-2 or TRBV6-3, the J gene TRBJ2-6; 9 positions agree with TRBD1. Trimming cost V 0 bases and J 1 base; bases outside gene matches: 10. The CDR3 is 20 residues long. CDR1 is MNHEY and CDR2 is SVGEGT in the germline V gene. The CDR3, as DNA: TGTGCCAGCAGTTACTCCGGACAGGGGAGGCCCTCTTCTGGGGCCAACGTCCTGACTTTC. This gives the protein CASSYSGQGRPSSGANVLTF.

Notes on this clonotype: Just one base apart from a much larger clone, this may be a read error. V gene TRBV6-9 combines with J gene TRBJ2-7; 9 bases fit TRBD2. After removal of 4 bases from V and 2 bases from J, the junction contained 6 bases not matched to a gene. CDR1 MNHGY and CDR2 SVAAGI come from the germline V gene. This CDR3 spans 15 amino acids. Written as DNA, the CDR3 is TGTGCCAGCAGTTTGTTAGCGGGAGCGCCCTACGAGCAGTACTTC. It yields the protein CASSLLAGAPYEQYF.